The clone carrying this T cell receptor (beta chain) showed up many times. There were TCR beta CDR3 regions amplified from RNA transcripts. Initially, a first-round RT-PCR of the TCR CDR3 employed the HTBI primer set. Each CDR3 protein is one row after TCRdb ran MiXCR on the multiplex PCR reads. The table includes approximately 640,000 distinct CDR3 sequences, 15% to 20% detected once. These data are taken from a study of T cells in Graves' hyperthyroidism and ophthalmopathy. This sequence originates from a woman in her twenties or thirties with Graves' hyperthyroidism. Material for sequencing was blood.

CDR3 sequence: CASRIGANTEAFF. In DNA, the CDR3 is TGCGCCAGCCGCATAGGGGCGAACACTGAAGCTTTCTTT. The chain recombines TRBV5-1 with TRBJ1-1; a possible D gene is TRBD1 (5 bases). The CDR3 sequence is 13 residues long. Germline CDR1 SGHRS, CDR2 YFSETQ. Between the trimmed V and J ends, which lost 7 bases and 1 base, there was a span of 11 bases.